This record concerns one T cell receptor (beta chain) sequence. Its antigen specificity is not known. Base quality data are lacking; no much larger clone is found one base away. These data are taken from a study of cytomegalovirus exposure and HLA in healthy donors (dated by TCRdb to about 2017). In the study overall: According to an earlier analysis of a few hundred of the donors, 150 million to 200 million T cells yielded 90 million to 130 million unique TCR beta sequences and approximately 300 Gb of sequence data. Approximately 310 gigabases of sequencing data and around 88 million unique TCR sequences made up an early release that covered approximately 700 HLA-typed donors. Among the roughly 380 genotyped donors, around 81% belonged to the genetic ancestry cluster associated with self-reported Caucasian donors. The study aimed to test whether signatures of past pathogen exposure could be identified by cataloging public T cell receptors. The study profiled the T cell repertoires of 550 to 700 subjects by immunosequencing and related them to cytomegalovirus serostatus. Along with the approximately 650-subject first cohort, a separate validation cohort of over 90 different subjects was used. High-throughput TCR immunosequencing, statistical association of individual TCRs with disease status, and machine learning were combined to predict cytomegalovirus infection status. A later analysis re-examined previously published TCR beta repertoires from 610 or so donors and added high-resolution HLA genotyping to investigate patterns of TCR occurrence. Rather than using new phenotypic data, the later analysis identified candidate immune exposures from TCR beta sequences and from how often those sequences occurred across donors. To decide whether each TCR beta V gene segment behaved as functional or pseudogenic, an earlier analysis of fewer than 750 of the donors relied on high-throughput TCR beta sequencing. Donor age, sex, ethnicity and CMV serostatus were compiled alongside the repertoire data. A later genetic analysis used genome-wide SNP genotypes for 398 of the 666 donors, treating that subset as a discovery cohort. Every discovery cohort repertoire had been produced on one sequencing platform. Both class I and class II loci were covered by HLA typing, at four-digit resolution. The number of donors typed differed by locus, with about 629-640 for A, B, C, DRB1 and DQB1, 522 for DQA1, approximately 570 for DPA1, and approximately 470 for DPB1. Because of strong linkage in the cohort, a handful of DR-DQ haplotypes were treated as single units for association and clustering. Across around 400 genotyped donors of the cohort, an average of approximately 240,000 unique TCR beta nucleotide sequences per donor were sequenced, and roughly 20% of those sequences were non-productive.

CDR1 and CDR2, looked up from the germline V gene (reference sequence), are SEHNR and FQNEAQ. The CDR3 goes from the cysteine to the phenylalanine over 12 residues. Only the CDR3 region is kept as DNA, spanning 36 bases read in frame from base 1. The junction carries 5 bases between V and J, which are trimmed by 0 bases and 6 bases respectively. Beyond this particular receptor, the publication reports: The authors suggested that the approach could potentially be generalized to other disease states and immunological phenotypes. The study listed 170 or so TCR beta chains as associated with cytomegalovirus. Because the 87-base-pair reads could not distinguish some IMGT-functional V segments, including TRBV6-2 and TRBV6-3, those segments were excluded. Approximately 16 rarely observed V segments, including chromosome 9 orphons, were excluded from the earlier analysis of several hundred of the donors because counts were too low. HLA typing was unavailable for some donors at each locus, so association tests used only the typed subset. The presence/absence analyses assumed that sequencing depth was roughly uniform across donors, and that assumption may not be true. Cytomegalovirus status was reported to be diagnosed by the classifier with high specificity and sensitivity in both the original and validation cohorts. In an earlier analysis of around 500 of the donors, most TCR beta V segments appeared in productive rearrangements about 87% or about 30% of the time, broadly matching IMGT annotations. A later analysis reported that several top co-occurrence clusters appeared linked to parvovirus B19, influenza, CMV and Epstein-Barr virus. In a later genetic analysis, a missense DCLRE1C variant was associated with V-gene and J-gene trimming of TCR beta chains, and the association was replicated in an independent cohort. In a later analysis, TCR association rates were found to vary across HLA loci, with the most associated TCRs seen for DRB1 alleles and the fewest for HLA-C alleles. A later analysis found that HLA-associated TCR beta chains were more clonally expanded and had lower generation probabilities than equally common non-associated chains. CMV serostatus was the only immune exposure information available for the cohort. The cohort was sequenced for TCR beta chains only, and without alpha or paired-chain data the features that could be detected were limited. When HLA alleles, especially DR and DQ, strongly co-occurred, attributing TCR associations to individual alleles was difficult. At a false discovery rate of 0.05, a later analysis linked under 20,000 TCR beta sequences to specific HLA alleles. The sequencing pipeline was judged likely to have produced a cluster of highly shared sequence variants as a technical artifact. Linkage disequilibrium might explain the correlated functional status among segregating V segments, but an unknown experimental factor could not be excluded. According to a later genetic analysis, donors in an Asian-associated ancestry cluster had fewer N-insertions in productive TCRs than the approximately 650-donor mean. A later analysis found that most CMV-associated TCR beta chains appeared HLA-restricted, with HLA associations seemingly driven largely by CMV exposure. Three of the identified cytomegalovirus-associated TCR beta chains were confirmed in vitro to be specific for cytomegalovirus antigens. Across donors, most TCR sequences were observed very rarely, whereas some public TCRs were present in many individuals. A further reported finding was that TCR beta sequences accurately predicted the HLA-A and HLA-B alleles for most subjects in the first cohort.

The cohort consisted of 600 to 750 healthy bone marrow donors. Cohort members were all nominally healthy when sampled, although unrecorded immune exposures were likely present. The donor was CMV seropositive and belonged to the group of 250 to 350 seropositive cohort members. Each donor provided a peripheral blood sample, and peripheral blood mononuclear cells were used for TCR beta sequencing. The Qiagen DNeasy Blood Extraction Kit was used to extract genomic DNA from the blood cell samples. The library was produced with the immunoSEQ multiplex PCR assay. The multiplex PCR relied on a mix of 60 forward primers for TCR Vbeta segments and 13 reverse primers for TCR Jbeta segments. The CDR3 region of rearranged TCR beta genes was amplified from genomic DNA with a multiplex PCR assay. The amplified TCR beta libraries were sequenced on the Illumina HiSeq System as 87-base-pair reads. The paper's data handling went like this. Across the 500 to 850 repertoires, a later analysis counted approximately 75 million unique TCR beta chains, some 11 million of which were shared by at least two donors. A nearest-neighbor algorithm error-corrected the raw reads and collapsed the reads into unique sequences, merging closely related sequences to remove PCR and sequencing errors. To assign V, D and J gene segments, CDR3 sequences were aligned to IMGT reference sequences. Each retained sequence needed at least a six-nucleotide match to both a V gene segment and a J gene segment. A rearrangement counted as productive if the CDR3 had no stop codons and remained in frame with V and J, and every other rearrangement counted as non-productive. CDR3 was defined by IMGT convention, running from the second conserved V-encoded cysteine to the conserved J-encoded phenylalanine. In an earlier analysis of approximately 590 of the donors, sequences lacking an unambiguous match to a single V gene segment were excluded. In an earlier analysis of approximately 500 of the donors, a V segment was called functional when productive rearrangements were above 56.7%, and segregating when the standard deviation between donors exceeded 5%. A statistical classification framework was built to diagnose cytomegalovirus status from the catalog of TCR beta chain sequences. A later analysis assigned V and J genes by comparing TCR nucleotide sequences with IMGT/GENE-DB human TR gene sequences. In a later analysis, CDR3 sequences and most-parsimonious VDJ recombination scenarios were assigned using the TCRdist pipeline. In a later analysis, each TCR beta chain was defined by its CDR3 amino acid sequence together with its V-gene family, and reads without a unique V-gene family were excluded. As a way to deal with suspected cross-contamination and a sequencing artifact, a later analysis dropped 592 nucleotide sequences that were highly shared and had low generation probability. In a later analysis, a clonal expansion index was calculated for each public chain from normalized within-repertoire ranks of inferred template counts. In a later analysis, generation probabilities were computed with a VDJ recombination model fitted to out-of-frame rearrangements, and the resulting probabilities were checked against IGoR. A later analysis scored TCR-TCR, TCR-HLA and TCR-CMV co-occurrence with hypergeometric tests, applying a repertoire-size bias correction to TCR pairs. False discovery rates were estimated in a later analysis by permuting HLA or CMV assignments 20 times. In a later analysis, co-occurring TCRs were grouped using DBSCAN, and TCRdist sequence similarity was added for clustering within HLA-allele-positive subsets. Repertoires with fewer than 30,000 or more than 120,000 public chains were left out of co-occurrence clustering, as were four to six repertoires with anomalous nucleotide sharing. TCRdb took this table from immuneACCESS and kept in-frame rearrangements with V and J called. Such tables lack part of the clones; where checked against another copy, unresolved V genes explain under half of the gap, and the rest is unexplained. Clone size and V and J calls were adopted from that table, with D and trimming inferred from the DNA. Here the sample has 80,000 or so clones; around 70% occur a single time. The ten most abundant clones make up around 10% of the sample.

The specimen sequenced was PBMCs. The clonotype was recovered from a woman between 40 and 55 years old in good health and CMV-seropositive. This chain is built from TRBV7-9 and TRBJ1-2; the D gene is perhaps TRBD1, from 5 matching bases. The DNA is TGTGCCAGCAGCTTAGCAGGGGATGGCTACACCTTC. The encoded protein is CASSLAGDGYTF. The entire variable domain, with the stretches around the CDR3 drawn from the reference TRBV7-9 and TRBJ1-2 proteins, is DTGVSQNPRHKITKRGQNVTFRCDPISEHNRLYWYRQTLGQGPEFLTYFQNEAQLEKSRLLSDRFSAERPKGSFSTLEIQRTEQGDSAMYLCASSLAGDGYTFGSGTRLTVV.